The 11 T cell receptor beta chains below all came from one sample that was sequenced in a study of early T cells in non-severe SARS-CoV-2 infection. One entry per CDR3 protein, called by TCRdb with MiXCR from the 5' RACE reads. Among fewer than 120,000 distinct CDR3 sequences listed, 10% to 15% were seen once. Sequences were derived from whole blood, sampled at baseline. The receptors come from an adult who was a healthcare worker with PCR-confirmed SARS-CoV-2 infection or an uninfected control (not recorded which).

The table lists this clonotype with many counts. CDR3 coding DNA: TGCGCCAGCAGCCCTGGGACTCCTAGCACAGATACGCAGTATTTT. Amino acid sequence: CASSPGTPSTDTQYF. The chain joins TRBV5-1 to TRBJ2-3; TRBD2 is a possible D gene (6 bases). The CDR3 runs 15 residues. V was shortened by 4 bases and J by 0 bases, with 12 bases between the two germline ends. Germline V gene sequence: CDR1 SGHRS, CDR2 YFSETQ.

There are a few counts of this clonotype. V usage is TRBV3-1 and J usage is TRBJ1-5; D ambiguous. The CDR3 is made up of 13 amino acids. Germline lookup yields CDR1 LGHDT and CDR2 YNNKEL (reference sequence). Trimming removed 2 bases from V and 6 bases from J, with 8 bases in between. CDR3 protein: CASSQREGQPQHF. The CDR3 DNA follows: TGTGCCAGCAGCCAACGGGAGGGTCAGCCCCAGCATTTT.

The rearrangement joins TRBV29-1 to TRBJ2-3, with a possible D match to TRBD2 (6 bases). The ends were cut back, 4 bases at V and 1 base at J, with 12 bases in the middle. Germline V gene data show CDR1 as SQVTM and CDR2 as ANQGSEA. The CDR3 is made up of 14 amino acids. The DNA for the CDR3 is TGCAGCGTTGGGAGGGGAACGGGCACAGATACGCAGTATTTT. This encodes CSVGRGTGTDTQYF.

The chain is built from TRBV6-6 and TRBJ1-4, with 8 bases identical to TRBD1. Germline-derived CDR1 and CDR2 are MNHNY and SVGAGI (reference sequence). The CDR3 contains 15 residues. V lost 5 bases, J lost 4 bases, and 6 bases stayed unmatched. This CDR3 reads CASSRTGQGNEKLFF. CDR3 nucleotides: TGTGCCAGCAGTCGAACCGGACAGGGTAATGAAAAACTGTTTTTT.

This clonotype was detected a few times. For the CDR3, the DNA is TGCAGCGGAACCGGGACAGGTATTCTTCTAGAGCAGTTCTTC. Translating gives CSGTGTGILLEQFF. The genes are TRBV29-1 and TRBJ2-1; TRBD1 matches at 8 bases. This CDR3 has 14 residues. V trimming: 7 bases; J trimming: 10 bases; junction bases outside the gene matches: 15. The germline V gene has CDR1 SQVTM and CDR2 ANQGSEA.

With regard to this clonotype: One end of the junction fails to match germline, which may point to a read error. The chain links TRBV12-3 or TRBV12-4 to TRBJ1-1, with no clear D. This CDR3 contains 14 residues. In DNA form, the CDR3 reads TGTGCCACCAGTTGGGCAGGCCCAGAACTTGAAGCTTTCTTT. Translating it yields CATSWAGPELEAFF.

This clonotype was picked up a small number of times. V usage is TRBV2 and J usage is TRBJ2-3, with D perhaps TRBD1 (5 bases). The CDR3 runs 13 residues. The V gene's germline CDR1 is SNHLY and CDR2 FYNNEI. V was shortened by 5 bases and J by 4 bases, with 10 bases between the two germline ends. The CDR3 region has the DNA TGTGCCAGCAGTCCAGGGTCAGCAGATACGCAGTATTTT. Its translation: CASSPGSADTQYF. Full variable domain (missing parts from reference TRBV2 and TRBJ2-3): EPEVTQTPSHQVTQMGQEVILRCVPISNHLYFYWYRQILGQKVEFLVSFYNNEISEKSEIFDDQFSVERPDGSNFTLKIRSTKLEDSAMYFCASSPGSADTQYFGPGTRLTVL.

This rearrangement joins TRBV5-1 to TRBJ1-1; no firm D call. From germline, CDR1 is SGHRS and CDR2 YFSETQ. Trimming cost V 1 base and J 4 bases, with 8 bases left between them. This CDR3 spans 13 amino acids. The CDR3, as DNA: TGCGCCAGCAGCTTGATGCGGGGCACTGAAGCTTTCTTT. Its translation: CASSLMRGTEAFF.

V and J are TRBV5-1 and TRBJ1-2; no reliable D call. There are 14 residues in the CDR3. Per the germline V gene, CDR1 is SGHRS and CDR2 is YFSETQ. Trimming removed 0 bases from V and 8 bases from J, with 14 bases in between. The CDR3 protein is CASSLALRGYGYTF. The CDR3 coding sequence is TGCGCCAGCAGCTTGGCCCTGAGAGGTTACGGCTACACCTTC.

To note about this clonotype: This may stem from a read error, because a much larger clone lies one nucleotide away. The CDR3 carries no conserved terminal phenylalanine or tryptophan, so it likely arises from a read error. The V and J genes are TRBV6-5 and TRBJ2-1, with TRBD2 matching 15 bases. Germline loops: CDR1 MNHEY, CDR2 SVGAGI. The CDR3 has 17 residues. V was pared by 8 bases and J by 0 bases, with 5 bases of the junction left unmatched. The DNA of the CDR3 is TGTGCCAGCCTGGGACTAGCGGGGGGCAGCTCCTACAATGAGCAGTTCCTC. It translates to CASLGLAGGSSYNEQFL.

This clonotype was observed a handful of times. The chain combines TRBV15 with TRBJ2-5; D gene uncertain. From germline, CDR1 is LNHNV and CDR2 YYDKDF (reference sequence). Trimming stripped 0 bases from V and 5 bases from J, with 1 base between. The CDR3 is made up of 11 amino acids. DNA for the CDR3: TGTGCCACCAGCAGAGAGGAGACCCAGTACTTC. Residues: CATSREETQYF.